A selection of T cell receptor beta chains follows, all from one sample in a study of blood T cell repertoires in COVID-19. Clones were read by immunoSEQ multiplex PCR, and TCRdb kept only the in-frame ones, dropping some. The sample includes some 80,000 clones, about 88% of them seen just once. The sequenced material came from peripheral blood. Receptors originate from a woman at least 80 years old with active or convalescent COVID-19. The CDR3 runs from the conserved cysteine through the conserved F or W.

V gene	CDR3 length	J gene	CDR3 protein
TRBV2	14	TRBJ2-7	CASSRSRTDYEQYF
TRBV6-5	14	TRBJ1-1	CASSYSQYRIEAFF
TRBV2	15	TRBJ1-5	CASSESTGGNQPQHF
TRBV3-1/TRBV3-2	15	TRBJ1-2	CASSQDGQGVNGYTF
TRBV25-1	15	TRBJ2-2	CASSELGGNTGELFF
TRBV5-1	12	TRBJ2-7	CASSLYGYEQYF
TRBV19	15	TRBJ1-5	CASSILGGRNQPQHF
TRBV2	12	TRBJ1-1	CASSDRQGEAFF
TRBV4-1	15	TRBJ1-6	CASSRPGQGSSPLHF
TRBV5-6	13	TRBJ1-2	CASSLGRYYGYTF
TRBV19	13	TRBJ2-2	CASSGRVNGELFF
TRBV7-2	17	TRBJ2-2	CASKPLGGPLNTGELFF
TRBV4-1	14	TRBJ1-6	CASSQGGFNSPLHF
TRBV28	15	TRBJ2-7	CASSQTGTGAGEQYF
TRBV27	18	TRBJ2-7	CASSPIGGDTYSSYEQYF
TRBV7-9	15	TRBJ1-2	CASSVQGKANYGYTF
TRBV28	15	TRBJ1-4	CASRPGGQSNEKLFF
TRBV9	15	TRBJ2-1	CASSATGDAYNEQFF
TRBV6-5	14	TRBJ2-7	CASRGSTNPYEQYF
TRBV6-6	14	TRBJ1-1	CASSPPGVNTEAFF
TRBV3-1/TRBV3-2	16	TRBJ2-2	CASSQRPGFNTGELFF
TRBV7-2	14	TRBJ2-2	CASSSSGGVGELFF
TRBV20-1	11	TRBJ1-1	CSARDDPGAFF
TRBV19	16	TRBJ2-1	CASSPWTSGGAGEQFF
TRBV9	16	TRBJ2-3	CASSYRDRGGTDTQYF
TRBV6-5	15	TRBJ2-5	CASSYSRTGEETQYF
TRBV7-2	16	TRBJ1-4	CASSLRGGGLTEKLFF
TRBV28	17	TRBJ2-7	CASSLYPPGQENNEQYF
TRBV5-1	14	TRBJ2-5	CASSLEAGGSTQYF
TRBV28	14	TRBJ1-2	CASSLMVGLRGYTF
TRBV29-1	14	TRBJ1-2	CSVEYSGQGAGYTF
TRBV6-1	17	TRBJ1-5	CASSDGTGNPYNQPQHF
TRBV7-3	16	TRBJ2-2	CASSPGTAFNTGELFF
TRBV4-3	19	TRBJ2-6	CASSQEVGSVYTGANVLTF
TRBV7-3	15	TRBJ2-1	CASSLGGTGTGEQFF
TRBV28	13	TRBJ2-1	CATGQGAYNEQFF
TRBV6-2/TRBV6-3	15	TRBJ1-3	CASSVNRDSGNTIYF
TRBV7-7	16	TRBJ1-5	CASRRRQGVGNQPQHF
TRBV10-3	16	TRBJ2-3	CAISESDRGGTDTQYF
TRBV6-1	16	TRBJ1-5	CASSELASRGNQPQHF
TRBV7-8	14	TRBJ2-7	CASSPQGRAYEQYF
TRBV27	17	TRBJ2-2	CASSALGLSASTGELFF
TRBV7-2	16	TRBJ2-7	CASSLGIQGARYEQYF
TRBV19	14	TRBJ1-1	CARKVGSQNTEAFF